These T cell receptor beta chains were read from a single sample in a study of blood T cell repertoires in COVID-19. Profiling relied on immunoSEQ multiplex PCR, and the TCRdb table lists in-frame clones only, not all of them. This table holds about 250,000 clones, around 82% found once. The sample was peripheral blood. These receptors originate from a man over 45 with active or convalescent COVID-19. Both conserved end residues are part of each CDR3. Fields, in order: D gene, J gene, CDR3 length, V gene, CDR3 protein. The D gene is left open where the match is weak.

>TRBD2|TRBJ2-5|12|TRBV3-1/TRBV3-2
CASSGGLRTQYF
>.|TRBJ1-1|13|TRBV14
CASRRTGNTEAFF
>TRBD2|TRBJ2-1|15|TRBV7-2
CASSLKAGGYNEQFF
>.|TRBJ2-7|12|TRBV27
CASSRPGYEQYF
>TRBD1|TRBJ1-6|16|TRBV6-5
CASSSTGGSYNSPLHF
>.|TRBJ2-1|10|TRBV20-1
CSAAGSEQFF
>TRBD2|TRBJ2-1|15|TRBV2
CASSELAGPYNEQFF
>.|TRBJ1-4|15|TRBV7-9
CASSLAGQTNEKLFF
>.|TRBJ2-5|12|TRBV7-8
CASSAYQETQYF
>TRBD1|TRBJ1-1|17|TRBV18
CASSPQGTALMNTEAFF
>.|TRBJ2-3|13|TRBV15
CATSVGGQGTQYF
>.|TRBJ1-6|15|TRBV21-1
CASGSHRVCNSPLHF
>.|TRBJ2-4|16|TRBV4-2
CASSQPGQGGGNIQYF
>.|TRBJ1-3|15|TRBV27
CASSLGQGSGNTIYF
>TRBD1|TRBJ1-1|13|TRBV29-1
CSVGGGLETEAFF
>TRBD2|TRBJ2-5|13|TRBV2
CASSTGGRETQYF
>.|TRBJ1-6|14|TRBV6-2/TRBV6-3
CASSSRQAPSPLHF
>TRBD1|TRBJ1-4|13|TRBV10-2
CASRRGPEEKLFF
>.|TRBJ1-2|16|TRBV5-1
CASSLATTVTNYGYTF
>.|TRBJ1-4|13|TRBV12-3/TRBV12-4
CASSFRAGEKLFF
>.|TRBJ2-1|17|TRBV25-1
CASSEWAKRGSYNEQFF
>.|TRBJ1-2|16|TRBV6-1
CASSEALMLGGRGYTF
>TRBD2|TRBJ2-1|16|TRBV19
CASSISQGLDYNEQFF
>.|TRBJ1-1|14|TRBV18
CASSPNPGNTEAFF
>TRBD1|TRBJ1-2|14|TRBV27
CASRHGQGSYGYTF
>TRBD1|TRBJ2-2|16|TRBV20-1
CSASGPGTANTGELFF
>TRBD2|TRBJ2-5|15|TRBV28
CASSSRDYYQETQYF
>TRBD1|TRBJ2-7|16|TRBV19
CASSPTPQGARGEQYF
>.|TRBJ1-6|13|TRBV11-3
CASSLGPGSPLHF
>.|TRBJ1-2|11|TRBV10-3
CAISNNYGYTF